What follows describes a single T cell receptor beta chain. The antigen it binds to is not known. No quality values exist for individual bases; no much larger clone is one base distant. Library preparation employed the immunoSEQ multiplex PCR assay. A mixture of 60 forward primers for TCR Vbeta segments and 13 reverse primers for TCR Jbeta segments was used in the multiplex PCR. Amplification of the CDR3 region of rearranged TCR beta genes was performed with a multiplex PCR assay on genomic DNA. The amplified TCR beta libraries were sequenced on the Illumina HiSeq System as 87-base-pair reads. In the original analysis: In a later analysis, some 80 million unique TCR beta chains were counted across the 500 to 850 repertoires, and about 10 million of these chains were shared by at least two donors. Raw reads were error-corrected and collapsed into unique sequences with a nearest-neighbor algorithm that merged closely related sequences to remove PCR and sequencing errors. V, D and J gene segments were assigned by aligning CDR3 sequences to IMGT reference sequences. For a sequence to be retained, at least a six-nucleotide match to both a V gene segment and a J gene segment was required. A rearrangement counted as productive if the CDR3 had no stop codons and remained in frame with V and J, and every other rearrangement counted as non-productive. Following IMGT convention, CDR3 was defined as the stretch from the second conserved V-encoded cysteine up to the conserved J-encoded phenylalanine. In an earlier analysis of 550 to 650 of the donors, sequences lacking an unambiguous match to a single V gene segment were excluded. In an earlier analysis of several hundred of the donors, V segments were called functional above 56.7% productive rearrangements and were called segregating when the between-donor standard deviation exceeded 5%. To diagnose cytomegalovirus status from the catalog of TCR beta chain sequences, a statistical classification framework was built. V and J gene assignment, in a later analysis, came from comparing TCR nucleotide sequences with IMGT/GENE-DB human TR gene sequences. Using the TCRdist pipeline, a later analysis assigned CDR3 sequences along with most-parsimonious VDJ recombination scenarios. In a later analysis, every TCR beta chain was defined by the combination of its CDR3 amino acid sequence and its V-gene family, and reads without a unique V-gene family were dropped. In a later analysis, several hundred highly shared, low-generation-probability nucleotide sequences were removed to address suspected cross-contamination and a sequencing artifact. A later analysis calculated a clonal expansion index for each public chain from normalized within-repertoire ranks of inferred template counts. Generation probabilities in a later analysis came from a VDJ recombination model fitted to out-of-frame rearrangements, and those results were checked against IGoR. Hypergeometric tests were used in a later analysis to score TCR-TCR, TCR-HLA and TCR-CMV co-occurrence, with a repertoire-size bias correction applied to the TCR pairs. To estimate false discovery rates, a later analysis permuted the HLA or CMV assignments 20 times. In a later analysis, co-occurring TCRs were grouped using DBSCAN, and TCRdist sequence similarity was added for clustering within HLA-allele-positive subsets. Repertoires with fewer than 30,000 or more than 120,000 public chains, plus five repertoires with anomalous nucleotide sharing, were excluded from co-occurrence clustering. Held by TCRdb, this immuneACCESS table contains in-frame sequences only and omits some clones. Under half of the omission traces to an unresolved V gene where checked; the cause of the rest is unknown. V, J and clone size derive from that table, while D and trimming were established from the DNA sequence. The sample contains about 160,000 clones, around 88% of them found a single time. Roughly 2% of the sample lies in the top ten.

These data belong to a study of cytomegalovirus exposure and HLA in healthy donors (dated 2017 in TCRdb). In terms of the full investigation: According to an earlier analysis of 587 of the donors, about 179 million T cells yielded 90 million to 140 million unique TCR beta sequences and about 300 Gb of sequence data. High-throughput TCR immunosequencing, statistical association of individual TCRs with disease status, and machine learning were combined to predict cytomegalovirus infection status. The study used immunosequencing to profile the T cell repertoires of approximately 690 subjects and linked those repertoires to cytomegalovirus serostatus. Of the roughly 410 genotyped donors, 75% to 85% were placed in the genetic ancestry cluster associated with self-reported Caucasian donors. Both class I and class II loci were covered by HLA typing, at four-digit resolution. Every repertoire in the discovery cohort had been generated on one and the same sequencing platform. About 300 gigabases of sequencing data and 70 million to 95 million unique TCR sequences made up an early release that covered approximately 700 HLA-typed donors. The later analysis used no new phenotypic data to find candidate immune exposures, relying instead on TCR beta sequences and their occurrence across donors. A later analysis re-analyzed previously published TCR beta repertoires from 500 to 700 donors and added high-resolution HLA genotyping to study TCR occurrence patterns. Alongside the repertoire data, information on donor age, sex, ethnicity and CMV serostatus was compiled. An earlier analysis of some 500 of the donors applied high-throughput TCR beta sequencing to assess whether each TCR beta V gene segment acted as functional or pseudogenic. Four or five DR-DQ haplotypes were handled as single units for association and clustering because linkage in the cohort was strong. A later genetic analysis took genome-wide SNP genotypes for about 60% of the roughly 670 donors and used that subset as a discovery cohort. A separate validation cohort of roughly 120 different subjects was used in addition to the approximately 640-subject first cohort. Typing coverage differed by locus: A, B, C, DRB1 and DQB1 were typed in roughly 629-630 donors, DQA1 in 500 to 550, DPA1 in approximately 600, and DPB1 in 400 to 490. The study aimed to test whether cataloging public T cell receptors could reveal signatures of past pathogen exposure. Across around 400 genotyped donors of the cohort, an average of approximately 200,000 unique TCR beta nucleotide sequences per donor were sequenced, and 15% to 20% of those sequences were non-productive.

The CDR3 starts with the cysteine, ends with the phenylalanine, and has 17 residues. The sequence is cut down to CDR3 DNA, 51 bases in frame from base 1. The CDR1 and CDR2 encoded by the germline V gene are SGHTA and FQGTGA. After removal of 2 bases from V and 2 bases from J, the junction retains 9 bases not matched to a gene. In total, roughly 670 healthy bone marrow donors made up the cohort. Cohort members were all nominally healthy when sampled, although unrecorded immune exposures were likely present. The donor was CMV seronegative and was included in the group of over 300 seronegative cohort members. Every donor gave a peripheral blood sample, and the peripheral blood mononuclear cells from that sample were used for TCR beta sequencing. The Qiagen DNeasy Blood Extraction Kit was used to extract genomic DNA from the blood cell samples. The full study reports these points: A later analysis associated about 16,000 TCR beta sequences with specific HLA alleles at a false discovery rate of 0.05. Most TCR sequences were observed very rarely across donors, whereas some public TCRs were present in many individuals. A cluster of highly shared sequence variants was judged likely to be a technical artifact of the sequencing pipeline. A later genetic analysis associated a missense DCLRE1C variant with V-gene and J-gene trimming of TCR beta chains, and an independent cohort replicated the association. A later analysis found that HLA-associated TCR beta chains were more clonally expanded and had lower generation probabilities than equally common non-associated chains. In a later analysis, most CMV-associated TCR beta chains were found to appear HLA-restricted, with HLA associations seemingly driven largely by CMV exposure. A total of roughly 160 TCR beta chains were listed by the study as associated with cytomegalovirus. Seventeen rarely observed V segments, including chromosome 9 orphons, were excluded from the earlier analysis of several hundred of the donors because counts were too low. A further reported finding was that TCR beta sequences accurately predicted the HLA-A and HLA-B alleles for most subjects in the first cohort. Three of the identified cytomegalovirus-associated TCR beta chains were confirmed in vitro to be specific for cytomegalovirus antigens. A later genetic analysis reported fewer N-insertions in productive TCRs among donors in an Asian-associated ancestry cluster than the roughly 690-donor mean. For the cohort, immune exposure information was limited to CMV serostatus. In this cohort, only TCR beta chains were sequenced, and detectable features were limited by the absence of alpha or paired-chain data. In a later analysis, several top co-occurrence clusters were reported to appear linked to parvovirus B19, influenza, CMV and Epstein-Barr virus. Some IMGT-functional V segments, including TRBV6-2 and TRBV6-3, could not be distinguished by the 87-base-pair reads and were therefore excluded. The classifier was reported to diagnose cytomegalovirus status with high specificity and sensitivity in both the original and validation cohorts. An earlier analysis of 587 of the donors showed that most TCR beta V segments appeared in productive rearrangements either about 87% or about 30% of the time, which broadly matched IMGT annotations. According to the authors, the approach could potentially be generalized to other disease states and immunological phenotypes. Roughly uniform sequencing depth across donors was assumed in presence/absence analyses, although this assumption may not hold. Assigning TCR associations to individual alleles was difficult when HLA alleles, especially DR and DQ, strongly co-occurred. Correlated functional status among segregating V segments might be attributable to linkage disequilibrium, but an unknown experimental factor could not be ruled out. A later analysis found that TCR association rates varied across HLA loci, with DRB1 alleles showing the most associated TCRs and HLA-C alleles the fewest. Because some donors lacked HLA typing at each locus, the association tests relied only on the typed subset.

Rearrangement joined TRBV7-3 to TRBJ2-5, and 9 junctional nucleotides match TRBD2. The source of this sequence is a young woman in good health and CMV-seronegative. Sequencing used PBMCs. Read as DNA, the sequence is TGTGCCAGCAGCTTAGGTTCGACTAGCGGAGATCAAGAGACCCAGTACTTC. This is translated as CASSLGSTSGDQETQYF.